Below are 22 T cell receptor beta chains sequenced from a single sample in a study of graft-versus-host responses after intestinal transplantation. These receptors are not linked to any known antigen. Assay used: immunoSEQ multiplex PCR; TCRdb lists only in-frame clones, some missing. The table includes some 81,000 clones, 70% to 90% detected once. The specimen was unstimulated CD4+ T cells sorted from spleen or lymph node cells, collected before intestinal transplant. Receptor source: a human donor who received an intestinal transplant.

This chain links TRBV12-5 with TRBJ2-1; 7 bases are shared with TRBD2. The V gene's germline CDR1 is LGHNT and CDR2 FRNRAP. With V trimmed by 2 bases and J by 1 base, 2 bases remained unmatched. The CDR3 covers 15 residues. As DNA, the CDR3 is TGTGCTAGTGGTTTGTCCGGGGGGTCCTACAATGAGCAGTTCTTC. Translated: CASGLSGGSYNEQFF.

The V and J genes are TRBV9 and TRBJ2-2; TRBD2 agrees at 12 bases. From germline, CDR1 is SGDLS and CDR2 YYNGEE. CDR3 length: 18 amino acids. V dropped 0 bases and J dropped 6; count of bases not matched to a gene: 9. CDR3 in DNA: TGTGCCAGCAGCGTAGGTCCTAGCGGGGGGGCCGAGGCCGGGGAGCTGTTTTTT. It encodes CASSVGPSGGAEAGELFF.

This chain uses TRBV19 with TRBJ1-3; possible D gene TRBD1, 5 bases. The CDR3 covers 13 residues. The germline V gene encodes CDR1 LNHDA and CDR2 SQIVND (reference sequence). V lost 9 bases and J 0 bases, leaving 9 bases between the germline ends. The CDR3 spells CASKTASGNTIYF. Here the CDR3 DNA reads TGTGCCAGCAAGACAGCCTCTGGAAACACCATATATTTT.

The V call is TRBV4-1, the J call TRBJ2-1; D is possibly TRBD1 (6 bases). The germline CDR1 and CDR2 sequences are MGHRA and YSYEKL. V was clipped by 1 base and J by 7 bases, with 17 bases between them. The CDR3 covers 16 residues. Written as DNA, the CDR3 is TGCGCCAGCAGCCAAGGACTTCAGACAGGTCGAAATGAGCAGTTCTTC. It is translated as CASSQGLQTGRNEQFF.

This clone was seen a single time. The chain has TRBV7-8 and TRBJ1-2; a weak D match, TRBD1 (5 bases). The CDR3 runs to 13 residues. Germline V gene data show CDR1 as SGHVS and CDR2 as FQNEAQ. V lost 3 bases and J 2 bases, leaving 7 bases between the germline ends. Written as DNA, the CDR3 is TGTGCCAGCAGCTTGGGGCCAAACTATGGCTACACCTTC. Translated, it gives CASSLGPNYGYTF.

This chain uses TRBV28 with TRBJ2-7; D gene uncertain. CDR1 is MDHEN and CDR2 is SYDVKM in the germline V gene. The CDR3 has 12 amino acids. Trimming stripped 1 base from V and 3 bases from J, with 4 bases between. The CDR3, as DNA: TGTGCCAGCAGTTTATCCTTCTACGAGCAGTACTTC. Translation gives CASSLSFYEQYF.

The chain links TRBV7-2 to TRBJ2-7; TRBD2 matches at 7 bases. The CDR3 has 13 residues. CDR1 SGHTA and CDR2 FQGNSA come from the germline V gene. Trimming took 5 bases from V and 9 from J; bases not matched to a gene: 10. CDR3 DNA sequence: TGTGCCAGCAGCCGGGGGGTGGGCAGAAGGCAGTACTTC. This encodes CASSRGVGRRQYF. The full variable domain, its missing parts supplied by reference TRBV7-2 and TRBJ2-7, is GAGVSQSPSNKVTEKGKDVELRCDPISGHTALYWYRQSLGQGLEFLIYFQGNSAPDKSGLPSDRFSAERTGGSVSTLTIQRTQQEDSAVYLCASSRGVGRRQYFGPGTRLTVT.

J is TRBJ1-3 and V is TRBV2; the match to TRBD1 covers 9 bases. Germline CDR1 SNHLY, CDR2 FYNNEI. Trimming cost V 7 bases and J 7 bases; bases outside gene matches: 5. CDR3 length: 13 amino acids. The CDR3 region has the DNA TGTGCCAGCACCCTGACAGGGGGTAACACCATATATTTT. Amino acids: CASTLTGGNTIYF.

On this clone itself: Additional DNA sequences in this sample encode the identical CDR3. J is TRBJ2-7 and V is TRBV9; TRBD1 matches 11 bases. Germline CDR1 is SGDLS and CDR2 is YYNGEE. Trimming at V came to 4 bases and at J to 2 bases, leaving 2 bases not matched to a gene. The CDR3 runs to 14 residues. The CDR3 DNA reads TGTGCCAGCAGCCCGGGACAGGGGGCCTACGAGCAGTACTTC. This translates into CASSPGQGAYEQYF. The whole variable domain, filled in from reference TRBV9 and TRBJ2-7, reads DSGVTQTPKHLITATGQRVTLRCSPRSGDLSVYWYQQSLDQGLQFLIQYYNGEERAKGNILERFSAQQFPDLHSELNLSSLELGDSALYFCASSPGQGAYEQYFGPGTRLTVT.

The V gene is TRBV19, the J gene TRBJ1-4; D is ambiguous. V was pared by 9 bases and J by 8 bases, with 22 bases between. The germline CDR1 and CDR2 sequences are LNHDA and SQIVND (reference sequence). This CDR3 has 15 residues. CDR3: CASGSPRVAGEKLFF. CDR3 nucleotide sequence: TGTGCCAGCGGGAGCCCTAGAGTTGCCGGAGAAAAACTGTTTTTT.

The V and J genes are TRBV10-3 and TRBJ1-2; tentative D call: TRBD1 (6 bases). Trimming removed 9 bases at V and 2 bases at J, with 7 bases between. The germline V gene has CDR1 ENHRY and CDR2 SYGVKD. CDR3 length equals 11 residues. The CDR3 loop reads CAIQGNYGYTF. The CDR3 coding sequence is TGTGCCATACAGGGAAACTATGGCTACACCTTC.

This sequence joins TRBV28 and TRBJ2-7; 7 bases line up with TRBD1. The CDR3 spans 13 residues. V was pared by 5 bases and J by 0 bases, with 1 base of the junction left unmatched. CDR1 is MDHEN, CDR2 SYDVKM, per germline. The DNA for the CDR3 is TGTGCCAGCAGTCGGACAGGCTCCTACGAGCAGTACTTC. Translation gives CASSRTGSYEQYF.

The J gene is TRBJ2-7, the V gene TRBV30; D possibly corresponds to TRBD2 (7 bases). There are 14 residues in the CDR3. CDR1 and CDR2 from the germline V gene are GTSNPN and SVGIG (reference sequence). V was cut by 3 bases and J by 4 bases, with 16 bases left in between. The CDR3 region has the DNA TGTGCCTGGAGCCTAGGGGGGGAGGTGTACGAGCAGTACTTC. As protein: CAWSLGGEVYEQYF.

The chain uses TRBV5-1 and TRBJ1-2; TRBD1 matches at 7 bases. The ends lost 0 bases at V and 2 bases at J; junction bases unmatched: 1. Germline CDR1 SGHRS, CDR2 YFSETQ. The CDR3 spans 14 residues. The CDR3 protein is CASSLVQGNYGYTF. The CDR3 nucleotides are TGCGCCAGCAGCTTGGTACAGGGGAACTATGGCTACACCTTC. Supplemented by reference TRBV5-1 and TRBJ1-2, the full variable domain reads KAGVTQTPRYLIKTRGQQVTLSCSPISGHRSVSWYQQTPGQGLQFLFEYFSETQRNKGNFPGRFSGRQFSNSRSEMNVSTLELGDSALYLCASSLVQGNYGYTFGSGTRLTVV.

A word on this clone: Other DNA sequences within the sample encode an identical CDR3. V is TRBV2 and J is TRBJ2-3, with D possibly being TRBD2 (5 bases). Trimming took off 6 bases at V and 3 bases at J, with 7 bases between the two ends. Per germline, CDR1 SNHLY and CDR2 FYNNEI. This CDR3 region has 12 residues. The CDR3: CASRTSTDTQYF. The CDR3 coding sequence is TGTGCCAGCAGAACTAGTACAGATACGCAGTATTTT.

The V gene is TRBV6-5, the J gene TRBJ1-5; 8 bases fit TRBD1. There are 15 residues in the CDR3. CDR1 and CDR2 (germline): MNHEY, SVGAGI. The V and J ends lost 3 bases and 5 bases, in that order; junction bases with no gene match: 6. The CDR3 DNA is TGTGCCAGCAGTTATTTGACAGGGGTGGATCAGCCCCAGCATTTT. Its translation is CASSYLTGVDQPQHF.

The J gene is TRBJ1-1, the V gene TRBV15, with a weak D call TRBD1 (6 bases). The CDR3 has 14 residues. The germline V gene has CDR1 LNHNV and CDR2 YYDKDF (reference sequence). With 7 bases removed from V and 5 bases from J, the gap between germline ends came to 17 bases. CDR3 region: CATKGGSLGTEAFF. In DNA form, the CDR3 reads TGTGCCACCAAGGGGGGGAGTTTGGGTACTGAAGCTTTCTTT.

The chain has TRBV28 and TRBJ2-7; 10 nucleotides line up with TRBD1. The CDR3 is 16 residues long. V lost 8 bases, J lost 3 bases, and 13 bases stayed unmatched. CDR1 and CDR2 (germline): MDHEN, SYDVKM. The CDR3 loop reads CASASPWDRGNYEQYF. The CDR3 bases are TGTGCCAGCGCCTCCCCCTGGGACAGGGGCAACTACGAGCAGTACTTC.

J is TRBJ2-3 and V is TRBV5-4, with a possible D match to TRBD2 (7 bases). V lost 0 bases, J lost 8 bases, and 16 bases lay in between. The CDR3 loop spans 15 amino acids. CDR1 and CDR2 from the germline V gene are SGHNT and YYREEE (reference sequence). In DNA form, the CDR3 reads TGTGCCAGCAGCTTGGCGGGGGGCCCCAGTGGTACGCAGTATTTT. Its translation is CASSLAGGPSGTQYF.

Written as DNA, the CDR3 is TGTGCCAGCAGAATAAGGACAGCGAACACCGGGGAGCTGTTTTTT. Protein: CASRIRTANTGELFF. V is TRBV2 and J is TRBJ2-2; a weak D match, TRBD1 (6 bases). Trimming shortened V by 6 bases and J by 0 bases, and 11 bases separated the two germline ends. CDR1 SNHLY and CDR2 FYNNEI come from the germline V gene. The CDR3 extends over 15 amino acids.

This CDR3 reads CASSLGTNIAKNIQYF. The CDR3 region has the DNA TGCGCCAGCAGCTTAGGGACTAATATAGCCAAAAACATTCAGTACTTC. The chain recombines TRBV5-1 with TRBJ2-4; TRBD2 aligns across 7 bases. There are 16 residues in the CDR3. From germline, CDR1 is SGHRS and CDR2 YFSETQ. V gave up 2 bases and J gave up 0 bases; unmatched junction bases: 5.

The chain has TRBV21-1 and TRBJ1-2; TRBD1 is the table's D call and was not checked against the DNA. TRBV21-1 is a pseudogene locus. The CDR3 has 13 amino acids. This CDR3 reads CASSKAGGDGYTF. DNA of the CDR3: TGTGCCAGCAGCAAAGCAGGGGGCGATGGCTACACCTTC.